These T cell receptor beta chains were read from a single sample in a study of shared clonotypes between healthy human individuals. The assay was immunoSEQ multiplex PCR, and TCRdb's table has in-frame clones only and misses some. The table shows roughly 500,000 clones, with about 85% occurring only once. Sequencing was performed on PBMCs. These TCRs come from a woman aged 40 to 50 in good health. Some clones in this sample may be carry-over from other donors' samples. Each CDR3 is given with its conserved first and last residue. The order of the fields is D gene, J gene, V gene, clone size, CDR3 protein, CDR3 DNA. D genes are given only for firm matches. The listing skips clone size in some rows; elsewhere it reads once, few, many or a size class.

d_call: -
j_call: TRBJ1-3
v_call: TRBV7-9
clone_size: -
cdr3_aa: CASRALLTGNTIYF
cdr3_nt: TGTGCCAGCAGGGCCCTGTTGACTGGAAACACCATATATTTT

d_call: TRBD1
j_call: TRBJ1-5
v_call: TRBV30
clone_size: -
cdr3_aa: CAWSRPGTGNQPQHF
cdr3_nt: TGTGCCTGGAGCAGACCCGGGACAGGGAATCAGCCCCAGCATTTT

d_call: TRBD1
j_call: TRBJ1-4
v_call: TRBV10-2
clone_size: few
cdr3_aa: CASSLRQGDGVEKLFF
cdr3_nt: TGCGCCAGCAGCCTTCGACAGGGGGACGGCGTGGAAAAACTGTTTTTT

d_call: -
j_call: TRBJ2-7
v_call: TRBV30
clone_size: -
cdr3_aa: CAWERTSYEQYF
cdr3_nt: TGTGCCTGGGAGAGAACCTCCTACGAGCAGTACTTC

d_call: TRBD1
j_call: TRBJ1-2
v_call: TRBV5-6
clone_size: -
cdr3_aa: CASSLGQGYYGYTF
cdr3_nt: TGTGCCAGCAGCCTAGGACAGGGCTACTATGGCTACACCTTC

d_call: -
j_call: TRBJ2-1
v_call: TRBV18
clone_size: -
cdr3_aa: CASSSNPGPENEQFF
cdr3_nt: TGTGCCAGCTCATCGAACCCCGGACCTGAGAATGAGCAGTTCTTC

d_call: -
j_call: TRBJ1-1
v_call: TRBV29-1
clone_size: -
cdr3_aa: CSVALRIGITEAFF
cdr3_nt: TGCAGCGTAGCTTTGCGAATAGGAATCACTGAAGCTTTCTTT

d_call: -
j_call: TRBJ2-1
v_call: TRBV2
clone_size: -
cdr3_aa: CASSVRPRTNSYNEQFF
cdr3_nt: TGTGCCAGCAGTGTTAGACCTCGGACGAACTCCTACAATGAGCAGTTCTTC

d_call: -
j_call: TRBJ2-3
v_call: TRBV27
clone_size: -
cdr3_aa: CASSFGGLGADTQYF
cdr3_nt: TGTGCCAGCAGTTTCGGGGGCCTGGGGGCAGATACGCAGTATTTT

d_call: -
j_call: TRBJ2-7
v_call: TRBV7-9
clone_size: -
cdr3_aa: CASSKGYDRKNYEQYF
cdr3_nt: TGTGCCAGCAGCAAAGGATACGACAGGAAAAACTACGAGCAGTACTTC

d_call: TRBD1
j_call: TRBJ1-3
v_call: TRBV30
clone_size: -
cdr3_aa: CAWTTGLSNTIYF
cdr3_nt: TGTGCCTGGACGACAGGGTTATCAAACACCATATATTTT

d_call: -
j_call: TRBJ2-1
v_call: TRBV5-1
clone_size: -
cdr3_aa: CASSLTGAQNEQFF
cdr3_nt: TGCGCCAGCAGCTTGACTGGGGCACAAAATGAGCAGTTCTTC